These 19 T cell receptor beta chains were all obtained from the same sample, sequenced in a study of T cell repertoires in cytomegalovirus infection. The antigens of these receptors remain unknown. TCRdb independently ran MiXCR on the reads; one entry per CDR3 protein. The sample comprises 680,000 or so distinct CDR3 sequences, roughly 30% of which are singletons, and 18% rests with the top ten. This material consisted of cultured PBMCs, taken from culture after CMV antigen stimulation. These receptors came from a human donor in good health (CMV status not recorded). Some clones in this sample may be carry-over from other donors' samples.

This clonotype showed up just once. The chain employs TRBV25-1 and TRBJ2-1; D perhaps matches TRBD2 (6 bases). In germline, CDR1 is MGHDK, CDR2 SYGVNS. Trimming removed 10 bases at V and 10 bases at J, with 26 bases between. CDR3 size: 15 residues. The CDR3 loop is CATPGQIPSTSEQFF. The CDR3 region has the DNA TGTGCCACCCCGGGGCAGATCCCCTCCACTAGCGAGCAGTTCTTC. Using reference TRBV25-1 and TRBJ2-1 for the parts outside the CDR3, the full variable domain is EADIYQTPRYLVIGTGKKITLECSQTMGHDKMYWYQQDPGMELHLIHYSYGVNSTEKGDLSSESTVSRIRTEHFPLTLESARPSHTSQYLCATPGQIPSTSEQFFGPGTRLTVL.

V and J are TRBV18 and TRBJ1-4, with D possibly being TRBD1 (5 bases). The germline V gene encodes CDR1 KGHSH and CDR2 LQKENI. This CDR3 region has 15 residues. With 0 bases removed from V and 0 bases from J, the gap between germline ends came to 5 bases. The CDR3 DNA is TGTGCCAGCTCACCACCCAGGGCAACTAATGAAAAACTGTTTTTT. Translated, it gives CASSPPRATNEKLFF.

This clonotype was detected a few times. The CDR3 is CASNTGTGNPEQYF. The CDR3 DNA is TGTGCCAGCAACACCGGGACAGGGAACCCCGAGCAGTACTTC. V and J are TRBV12-3 or TRBV12-4 and TRBJ2-7; 9 nucleotides align to TRBD1. This CDR3 is 14 amino acids long. J gave up 6 bases and V 7 bases, and 10 bases lay outside the gene matches.

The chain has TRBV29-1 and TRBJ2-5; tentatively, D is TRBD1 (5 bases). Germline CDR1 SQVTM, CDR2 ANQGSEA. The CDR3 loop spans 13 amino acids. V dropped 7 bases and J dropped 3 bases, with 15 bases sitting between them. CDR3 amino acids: CSATGAGKETQYF. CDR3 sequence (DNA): TGCAGCGCCACCGGCGCAGGGAAAGAGACCCAGTACTTC. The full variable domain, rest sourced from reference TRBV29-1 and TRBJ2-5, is SAVISQKPSRDICQRGTSLTIQCQVDSQVTMMFWYRQQPGQSLTLIATANQGSEATYESGFVIDKFPISRPNLTFSTLTVSNMSPEDSSIYLCSATGAGKETQYFGPGTRLLVL.

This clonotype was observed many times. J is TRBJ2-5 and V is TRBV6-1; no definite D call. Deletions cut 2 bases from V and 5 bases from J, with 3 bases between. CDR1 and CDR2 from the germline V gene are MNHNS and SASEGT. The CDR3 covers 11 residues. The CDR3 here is CASSERETQYF. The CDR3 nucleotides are TGTGCCAGCAGTGAAAGGGAGACCCAGTACTTC.

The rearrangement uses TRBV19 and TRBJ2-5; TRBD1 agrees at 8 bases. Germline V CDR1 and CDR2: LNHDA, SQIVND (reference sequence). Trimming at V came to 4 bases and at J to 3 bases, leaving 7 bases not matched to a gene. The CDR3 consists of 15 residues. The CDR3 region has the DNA TGTGCCAGTAGTAACGGGGACAGGTGGAAAGAGACCCAGTACTTC. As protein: CASSNGDRWKETQYF.

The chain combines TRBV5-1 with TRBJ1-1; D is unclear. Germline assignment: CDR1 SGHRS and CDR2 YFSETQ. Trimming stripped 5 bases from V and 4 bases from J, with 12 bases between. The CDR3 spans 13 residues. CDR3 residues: CASSPWVGTEAFF. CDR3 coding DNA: TGCGCCAGCAGTCCATGGGTGGGCACTGAAGCTTTCTTT. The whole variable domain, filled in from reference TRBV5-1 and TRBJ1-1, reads KAGVTQTPRYLIKTRGQQVTLSCSPISGHRSVSWYQQTPGQGLQFLFEYFSETQRNKGNFPGRFSGRQFSNSRSEMNVSTLELGDSALYLCASSPWVGTEAFFGQGTRLTVV.

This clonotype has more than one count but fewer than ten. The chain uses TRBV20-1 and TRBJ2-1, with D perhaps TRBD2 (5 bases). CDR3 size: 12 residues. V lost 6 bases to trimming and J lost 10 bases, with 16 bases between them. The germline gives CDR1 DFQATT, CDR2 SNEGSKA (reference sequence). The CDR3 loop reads CSARTEFGEQFF. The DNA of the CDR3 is TGCAGTGCCCGGACTGAGTTCGGGGAGCAGTTCTTC.

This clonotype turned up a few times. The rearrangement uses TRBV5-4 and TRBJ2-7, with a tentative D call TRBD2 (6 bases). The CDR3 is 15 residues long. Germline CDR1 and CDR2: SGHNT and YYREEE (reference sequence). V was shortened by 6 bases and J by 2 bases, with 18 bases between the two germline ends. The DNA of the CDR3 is TGTGCCAGCAACGGTGAACTGGGAGGACCCTACGAGCAGTACTTC. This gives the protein CASNGELGGPYEQYF.

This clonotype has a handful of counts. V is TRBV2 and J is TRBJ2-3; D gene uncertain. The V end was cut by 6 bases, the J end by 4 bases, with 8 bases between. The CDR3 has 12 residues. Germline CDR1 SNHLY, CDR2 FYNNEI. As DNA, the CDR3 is TGTGCCAGCAGGTGGTTGGCAGATACGCAGTATTTT. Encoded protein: CASRWLADTQYF.

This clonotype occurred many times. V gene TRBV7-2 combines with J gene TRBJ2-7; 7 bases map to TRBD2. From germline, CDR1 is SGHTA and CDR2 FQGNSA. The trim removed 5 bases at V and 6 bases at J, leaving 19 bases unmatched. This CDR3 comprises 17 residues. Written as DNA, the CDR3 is TGTGCCAGCAGCCCAGCTCCGACTAGCCTCCTTGCTCGCGAGCAGTACTTC. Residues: CASSPAPTSLLAREQYF.

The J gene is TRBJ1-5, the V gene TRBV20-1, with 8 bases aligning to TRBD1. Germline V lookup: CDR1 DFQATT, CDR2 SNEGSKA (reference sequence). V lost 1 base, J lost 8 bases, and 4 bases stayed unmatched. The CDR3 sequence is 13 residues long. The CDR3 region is CSARVDRGKPQHF. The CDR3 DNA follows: TGCAGTGCTAGAGTAGACAGGGGCAAGCCCCAGCATTTT.

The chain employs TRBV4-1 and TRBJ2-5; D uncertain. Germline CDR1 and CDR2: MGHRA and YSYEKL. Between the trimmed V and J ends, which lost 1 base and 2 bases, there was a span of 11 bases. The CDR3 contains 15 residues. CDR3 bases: TGCGCCAGCAGCCAAGGTAGTCGGGCTCAAGAGACCCAGTACTTC. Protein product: CASSQGSRAQETQYF.

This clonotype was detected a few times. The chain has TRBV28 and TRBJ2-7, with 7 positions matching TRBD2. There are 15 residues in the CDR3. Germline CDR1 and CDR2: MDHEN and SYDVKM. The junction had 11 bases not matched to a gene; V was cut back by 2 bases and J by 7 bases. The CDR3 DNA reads TGTGCCAGCAGTTTACTCGGACTAGATATGCCGGAGCAGTACTTC. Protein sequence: CASSLLGLDMPEQYF.

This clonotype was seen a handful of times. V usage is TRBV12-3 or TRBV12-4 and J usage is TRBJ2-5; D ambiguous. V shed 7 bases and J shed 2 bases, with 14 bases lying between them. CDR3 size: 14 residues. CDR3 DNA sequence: TGTGCCAGCACCATTGACTTGGCACAAGAGACCCAGTACTTC. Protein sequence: CASTIDLAQETQYF.

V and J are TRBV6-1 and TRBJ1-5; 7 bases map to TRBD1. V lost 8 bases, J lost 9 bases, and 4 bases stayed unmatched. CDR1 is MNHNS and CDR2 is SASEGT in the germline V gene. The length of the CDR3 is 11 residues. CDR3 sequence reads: CASGTDRPQHF. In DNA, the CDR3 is TGTGCCAGCGGGACAGATCGGCCCCAGCATTTT.

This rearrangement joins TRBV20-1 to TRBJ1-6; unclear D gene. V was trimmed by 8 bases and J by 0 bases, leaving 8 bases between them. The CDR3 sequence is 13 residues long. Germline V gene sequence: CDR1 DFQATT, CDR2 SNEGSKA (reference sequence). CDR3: CSLASSYNSPLHF. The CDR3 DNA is TGCAGTCTGGCGAGCTCCTATAATTCACCCCTCCACTTT.

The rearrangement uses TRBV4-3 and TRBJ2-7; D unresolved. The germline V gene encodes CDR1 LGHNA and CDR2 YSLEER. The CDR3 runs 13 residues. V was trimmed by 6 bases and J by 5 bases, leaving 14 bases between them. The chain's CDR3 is CASSRVLTNEQYF. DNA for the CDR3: TGCGCCAGCAGTCGGGTTCTTACCAACGAGCAGTACTTC.

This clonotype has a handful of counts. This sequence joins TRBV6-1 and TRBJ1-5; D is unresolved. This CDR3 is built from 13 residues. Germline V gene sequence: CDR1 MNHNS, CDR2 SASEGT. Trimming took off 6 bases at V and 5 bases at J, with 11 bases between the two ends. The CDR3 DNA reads TGTGCCAGCAGGCTGTTTCGGGATCAGCCCCAGCATTTT. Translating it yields CASRLFRDQPQHF.